What follows describes a single TCR beta chain. Its antigen remains unidentified. Sequencing was performed with immunoSEQ multiplex PCR; in TCRdb, only in-frame clones are kept and a portion is missing. The sample has fewer than 20,000 clones; about 89% are singletons. The record originates from a study of T cells in localized non-small cell lung cancer. The CDR3 has 14 residues. Trimming took 8 bases from V and 3 from J; bases not matched to a gene: 6. CDR1 MGHRA and CDR2 YSYEKL come from the germline V gene. Study observations and caveats: Sequence data derive from only one tumor region, so heterogeneity remains possible. Longer survival (overall) was linked to higher T cell density in blood. Clonality of T cells reached its maximum in uninvolved adjacent lung, surpassing tumor. Adjacent lung exhibited a median of 57 among the 100 most abundant tumor clones.

The specimen comprised peripheral blood, sampled before any cancer treatment. This receptor was identified in a woman aged 40-70 years with stage I lung adenocarcinoma. The chain combines TRBV4-1 with TRBJ2-7; 11 bases are shared with TRBD2. The CDR3 DNA sequence: TGCGCCAGCGCGTGGGGACTAGCGGACTACGAGCAGTACTTC. Translated: CASAWGLADYEQYF.